These T cell receptor beta chains were read from a single sample in a study of blood T cells in healthy people across ages. TCRdb redid the calling of the 5' RACE reads with MiXCR, one entry per CDR3 protein. Of 1.8 million or so distinct CDR3 sequences listed, about 39% were seen once; the top ten hold 23%. The sample was blood. The receptors stem from a human donor in good health. Both conserved end residues are part of each CDR3. The D gene is left open where the match is weak. Clone size is shown for a subset of rows, as once, few, many or a class of expanded clone.

D | J | size | V | length | DNA | CDR3
NA | TRBJ1-1 | few | TRBV29-1 | 11 | TGCAGAGTAATGGGAGGGGCTGAAGCTTTCTTT | CRVMGGAEAFF
TRBD1 | TRBJ2-1 | few | TRBV11-1 | 14 | TGTGCCAGCAAAGACAGGGGGACCTACAATGAGCAGTTCTTC | CASKDRGTYNEQFF
NA | TRBJ1-4 | NA | TRBV20-1 | 13 | TGCAGTGCCCCCGAGGGCCTAGGTGAAAAACTGTTTTTT | CSAPEGLGEKLFF
NA | TRBJ2-5 | NA | TRBV27 | 14 | TGTGCCAGCAGCCCTGGTAGTGGGGGAGAGACCCAGTACTTC | CASSPGSGGETQYF
TRBD2 | TRBJ2-7 | few | TRBV11-2 | 14 | TGTGCCAGCAGCTTGGGAGGGAAAACCTACGAGCAGTACTTC | CASSLGGKTYEQYF
TRBD2 | TRBJ2-3 | NA | TRBV29-1 | 14 | TGCAGCGCATTACTAGCGGGGGAGTTGGGTACGCAGTATTTT | CSALLAGELGTQYF
NA | TRBJ1-1 | once | TRBV29-1 | 12 | TGCAGCGTAACAGGGTTGAACACTGAAGCTTTCTTT | CSVTGLNTEAFF
NA | TRBJ2-1 | NA | TRBV13 | 14 | TGTGCCAGCAGCTTAAACCTAGGGCGAGATGAGCAGTTCTTC | CASSLNLGRDEQFF
TRBD1 | TRBJ2-1 | few | TRBV5-1 | 15 | TGCGCCAGCAGCTTCGGACAGGGTTTAGGCAATGAGCAGTTCTTC | CASSFGQGLGNEQFF
NA | TRBJ2-3 | NA | TRBV2 | 14 | TGTGCCAGCAAGCGGATCACCAGCACAGATACGCAGTATTTT | CASKRITSTDTQYF
NA | TRBJ1-1 | few | TRBV4-1 | 15 | TGCGCCAGCGGCCTTGGGGGGGGTATGAACACTGAAGCTTTCTTT | CASGLGGGMNTEAFF
TRBD1 | TRBJ2-1 | NA | TRBV5-1 | 15 | TGCGCCAGCAGCCGGGGACAGGAGGCCTACAATGAGCAGTTCTTC | CASSRGQEAYNEQFF
TRBD2 | TRBJ2-3 | NA | TRBV6-5 | 20 | TGTGCCAGCAGTTACTCCTTTTGGCTAGCGGGGGGACCTAGTTCAGATACGCAGTATTTT | CASSYSFWLAGGPSSDTQYF
NA | TRBJ2-5 | few | TRBV5-1 | 14 | TGCGCCAGCAGCCCTTGGACGGTACAAGAGACCCAGTACTTC | CASSPWTVQETQYF